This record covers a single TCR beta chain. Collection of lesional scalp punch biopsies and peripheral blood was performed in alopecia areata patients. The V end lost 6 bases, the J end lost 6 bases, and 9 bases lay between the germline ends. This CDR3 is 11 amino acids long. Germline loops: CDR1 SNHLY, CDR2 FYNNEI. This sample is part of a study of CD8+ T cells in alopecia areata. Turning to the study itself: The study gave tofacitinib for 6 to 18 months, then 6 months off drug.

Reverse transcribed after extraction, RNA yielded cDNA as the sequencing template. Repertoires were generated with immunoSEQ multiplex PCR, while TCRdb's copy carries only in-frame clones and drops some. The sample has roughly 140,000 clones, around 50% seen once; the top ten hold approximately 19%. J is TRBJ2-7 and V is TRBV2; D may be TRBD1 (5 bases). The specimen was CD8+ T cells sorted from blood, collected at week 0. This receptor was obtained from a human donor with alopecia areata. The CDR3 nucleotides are TGTGCCAGCAGGGGGCTGGGCGAGCAGTACTTC. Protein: CASRGLGEQYF.